Reported below is one TCR beta chain. Its antigen is not identified. This sample was taken from a study of cytotoxic CD8 clonotypes in ibrutinib-treated CLL. Findings of the study overall: Sample timing was unmatched between remission and later-progressing patients; lymph nodes unstudied.

This CDR3 spans 13 amino acids. Unmatched junction bases numbered 4, after V lost 6 bases and J lost 6 bases. Germline CDR1 MNHEY, CDR2 SVGAGI. The repertoire was sequenced with immunoSEQ multiplex PCR; TCRdb's copy has only in-frame clones and lacks some. The sample gives 15,000 to 20,000 clones, approximately 80% of which show up once; about 18% is in the top ten. The chain combines TRBV6-5 with TRBJ2-7; TRBD1 matches 11 bases. The TCR was taken from a human donor with chronic lymphocytic leukemia. Sequencing used PBMCs, obtained before ibrutinib treatment. The CDR3 here is CASSGTGGREQYF. Here the CDR3 DNA reads TGTGCCAGCAGCGGGACAGGGGGTCGCGAGCAGTACTTC.